The sequence of this T cell receptor beta chain was determined in a study of regulatory T cells in long-lasting Graves disease. Study at large: In persistent Graves' disease, antithyroid drugs had been taken for over 5 years and TSH receptor antibodies stayed positive. General study points: Persistent Graves' patients showed less TCR diversity than newly diagnosed patients showed.

Noted time point: persistent/refractory GD, antithyroid drugs over 5 years with positive TRAb. Preparation of the TCR library used RNA extracted from PBMCs. It was American Thyroid Association guidelines that determined Graves' disease diagnosis. Nine milliliters of peripheral blood went into EDTA tubes. The sample holds many counts of this clonotype. The antigen remains undetermined. The V end lost 8 bases, the J end lost 6 bases, and 22 bases lay between the germline ends. The CDR3 covers 14 residues. Per the germline V gene, CDR1 is GTSNPN and CDR2 is SVGIG (reference sequence). In building TCR beta libraries, iRepertoire HTBI primers were used together with Arm-PCR of CDR3 regions. TCRdb reprocessed the multiplex PCR reads via MiXCR and lists one record per CDR3 protein. The sample lists under 450,000 distinct CDR3 sequences; 20% to 30% were seen once.

This clonotype was sampled from a female donor with Graves disease. Sequenced material: peripheral blood mononuclear cells (PBMCs), taken when the disease was refractory, from a patient treated with antithyroid drugs. V usage is TRBV30 and J usage is TRBJ1-2; D gene unclear. This CDR3 reads CAGSGPGEVDGYTF. CDR3 DNA sequence: TGTGCCGGTTCCGGCCCCGGGGAGGTCGATGGCTACACCTTC.